A selection of T cell receptor beta chains follows, all from one sample in a study of cytomegalovirus exposure and HLA in healthy donors. Using immunoSEQ multiplex PCR, the repertoire was profiled, and TCRdb retains in-frame clones only, with some absent. Altogether some 130,000 clones are present, 80% being singletons, with the ten largest covering 2.2%. The sequencing input was PBMCs. These receptors were taken from a young man in good health and CMV-seronegative. Both conserved end residues are part of each CDR3. Fields, in order: J gene, D gene, clone size, V gene, CDR3 DNA, CDR3 protein. The D gene is left open where the match is weak. Clone size is shown for a subset of rows, as once, few, many or a class of expanded clone.

TRBJ2-7,TRBD2,.,TRBV5-1,TGCGCCAGCAGCTTTACTAGCGGGGTTAGCTCCTACGAGCAGTACTTC,CASSFTSGVSSYEQYF
TRBJ1-5,TRBD1,once,TRBV19,TGTGCCAGTAGGCTCGGACAGGACAATCAGCCCCAGCATTTT,CASRLGQDNQPQHF
TRBJ2-5,.,.,TRBV29-1,TGCAGCGTGGATGACAGAGCTCAAGAGACCCAGTACTTC,CSVDDRAQETQYF
TRBJ1-2,TRBD1,once,TRBV19,TGTGCCAGTAGCCAATCCGGGACAGGGTATGGCTACACCTTC,CASSQSGTGYGYTF
TRBJ2-7,TRBD1,.,TRBV30,TGTGCCTGCCATGGGTGGACAGGGGGCATCGGCGAGCAGTACTTC,CACHGWTGGIGEQYF
TRBJ2-7,TRBD2,.,TRBV7-2,TGTGCCAGCAGCTCCAATAGCGGGATCTCCTACGAGCAGTACTTC,CASSSNSGISYEQYF
TRBJ2-1,TRBD1,.,TRBV6-1,TGTGCCAGCAGACGAGACAGGGTCGCCCACAATGAGCAGTTCTTC,CASRRDRVAHNEQFF
TRBJ1-4,.,few,TRBV5-6,TGTGCCAGCAGCTTGACAGGGTCATTCGATCTGTTTTTT,CASSLTGSFDLFF
TRBJ2-3,TRBD2,.,TRBV5-1,TGCGCCAGCAGCTTGGGCGCGGGAGCCGAAGATACGCAGTATTTT,CASSLGAGAEDTQYF
TRBJ1-6,.,.,TRBV30,TGTGCCTGGGGGCACATTTCCAGACATTCACCCCTCCACTTT,CAWGHISRHSPLHF
TRBJ2-3,TRBD1,.,TRBV19,TGTGCCAGTAGATCAGTAGGGGGCTGGGATACGCAGTATTTT,CASRSVGGWDTQYF
TRBJ2-3,.,.,TRBV10-1,TGCGCCAGGATGAGAGCTAGCGTACGGGGCACAGATACGCAGTATTTT,CARMRASVRGTDTQYF
TRBJ2-7,TRBD1,.,TRBV19,TGTGCCAGTAGTAAACAGGGGGGTCCCTACGAGCAGTACTTC,CASSKQGGPYEQYF
TRBJ1-1,TRBD1,.,TRBV6-5,TGTGCCAGCAGAACAGGGGTTGACACTGAAGCTTTCTTT,CASRTGVDTEAFF
TRBJ1-1,TRBD1,.,TRBV4-2,TGTGCCAGCAGCCCGACAGGGATTGGCACTGAAGCTTTCTTT,CASSPTGIGTEAFF
TRBJ1-2,.,.,TRBV28,TGTGCCAACGGGTCTCCTTCTTATGGCTACACCTTC,CANGSPSYGYTF
TRBJ1-4,.,.,TRBV4-2,TGTGCCAGCAGCCAAGATCCCCAGGGCTTTAATGAAAAACTGTTTTTT,CASSQDPQGFNEKLFF
TRBJ1-5,TRBD1,.,TRBV9,TGTGCCAGCAGCGTAGGAGACAGGGACAGCAATCAGCCCCAGCATTTT,CASSVGDRDSNQPQHF
TRBJ2-1,TRBD1,.,TRBV9,TGTGCCAGCAGCGCCTGGACAGGGAATTTGAATGAGCAGTTCTTC,CASSAWTGNLNEQFF
TRBJ2-7,TRBD2,.,TRBV10-3,TGTGCCAGCCATAGCGGGGAAAATTCCTACGAGCAGTACTTC,CASHSGENSYEQYF
TRBJ2-2,TRBD1,.,TRBV5-4,TGTGCCAGCAGCCTGGGGACAGGTCAGGGGTCCGCCGGGGAGCTGTTTTTT,CASSLGTGQGSAGELFF
TRBJ1-1,.,.,TRBV21-1,TGTGCCAGCTGGACAGGGGGTATTGAAGCTTTCTTT,CASWTGGIEAFF
TRBJ2-7,.,once,TRBV5-4,TGTGCCAGCAGACCTTCGGACAGATCCTACTACGAGCAGTACTTC,CASRPSDRSYYEQYF
TRBJ2-5,.,.,TRBV15,TGTGCCACCAGCAGAGATTTGCTGGAGGGGGAGACCCAGTACTTC,CATSRDLLEGETQYF
TRBJ1-2,.,.,TRBV28,TGTGCCAGCAGTTTACAGAGCAGGGGCTACACCTTC,CASSLQSRGYTF
TRBJ1-1,.,few,TRBV6-5,TGTGCCAGCAGTAAGGGGGTTCTTGTCACTGAAGCTTTCTTT,CASSKGVLVTEAFF
TRBJ2-7,TRBD2,.,TRBV7-6,TGTGCCAGCAGCCACTCACTAGCGGGAGTCCACGAGCAGTACTTC,CASSHSLAGVHEQYF
TRBJ1-4,.,.,TRBV5-1,TGCGCCAGCAGCTTGAAGAGGGCAGGGGTGGAAAAACTGTTTTTT,CASSLKRAGVEKLFF
TRBJ2-7,.,.,TRBV6-1,TGTGCCAGCCTGGAGGGCTGGGTCGCCTACGAGCAGTACTTC,CASLEGWVAYEQYF
TRBJ2-2,TRBD2,.,TRBV5-4,TGTGCCAGCAGCTTGGCCCTTGGAGCGGGAGGCCCACCCGGGGAGCTGTTTTTT,CASSLALGAGGPPGELFF
TRBJ2-5,TRBD2,few,TRBV2,TGTGCCAGCAGTGAGTCTCGGTCGGGAGGTGAGACCCAGTACTTC,CASSESRSGGETQYF
TRBJ1-3,.,.,TRBV19,TGTGCCAGTAGCCCCTCGCGGTTCTCTGGAAACACCATATATTTT,CASSPSRFSGNTIYF
TRBJ2-1,.,.,TRBV2,TGTGCCAGCAGTGATAGCCCCCGAGAGGGTGAGCAGTTCTTC,CASSDSPREGEQFF
TRBJ1-1,.,.,TRBV6-5,TGTGCCAGCAACCCGGGTTGGCCGATGAACACTGAAGCTTTCTTT,CASNPGWPMNTEAFF
TRBJ2-5,TRBD1,.,TRBV11-2,TGTGCCAGCAGCTTAACCCGGACAGGGGGAGGAGAGACCCAGTACTTC,CASSLTRTGGGETQYF
TRBJ1-4,.,few,TRBV27,TGTGCCAGCAGTCCGTCTGCAACTAATGAAAAACTGTTTTTT,CASSPSATNEKLFF
TRBJ2-3,TRBD2,.,TRBV5-8,TGTGCCAGCAGCTTGGGATATTCGGCGGGAGGGCCCACAGATACGCAGTATTTT,CASSLGYSAGGPTDTQYF
TRBJ2-5,.,.,TRBV5-1,TGCGCCAGCAGCCAACACACAGTAGAAGAGACCCAGTACTTC,CASSQHTVEETQYF
TRBJ1-1,.,.,TRBV7-8,TGTGCCAGCAGCTCAGGGGTACGGGACACTGAAGCTTTCTTT,CASSSGVRDTEAFF
TRBJ1-2,TRBD1,.,TRBV5-1,TGCGCCAGCAGCTTGAATACAGGGGGGTTCTATGGCTACACCTTC,CASSLNTGGFYGYTF
TRBJ2-7,TRBD2,.,TRBV7-2,TGTGCCAGCAGCTCAGCGGGGGCATTCTCCTACGAGCAGTACTTC,CASSSAGAFSYEQYF
TRBJ1-4,.,.,TRBV28,TGTGCCAGCAGTTTGTTAGGGGGGGAAGAAAAACTGTTTTTT,CASSLLGGEEKLFF
TRBJ1-4,TRBD1,.,TRBV28,TGTGCCAGCAGTGGACAGGGGGGAAATGAAAAACTGTTTTTT,CASSGQGGNEKLFF
TRBJ1-1,TRBD1,few,TRBV7-9,TGTGCCGGCCTTCCAGGGGGCAGCGCTGAAGCTTTCTTT,CAGLPGGSAEAFF
TRBJ2-7,TRBD2,once,TRBV19,TGTGCCAGTAGTCCCGGGAGGGGGTACGAGCAGTACTTC,CASSPGRGYEQYF
TRBJ1-4,.,few,TRBV5-4,TGTGCCAGCAGCTTGGGGGGCAGCCATCAGGAGAAACTGTTTTTT,CASSLGGSHQEKLFF
TRBJ1-5,TRBD1,once,TRBV7-2,TGTGCCAGCAGCTGGACAGGGGAACAGCCCCAGCATTTT,CASSWTGEQPQHF
TRBJ1-1,.,.,TRBV29-1,TGCAGCGTTGTGGGGAGATACTTCACTGAAGCTTTCTTT,CSVVGRYFTEAFF